This is a list of T cell receptor beta chains from one sample in a study of blood T cell repertoires in COVID-19. Clones were sequenced by immunoSEQ multiplex PCR, and TCRdb holds only the in-frame ones, with some missing. The repertoire includes approximately 70,000 clones, about 80% of them detected once, and approximately 4.1% sits in the top ten. The source material was peripheral blood. These receptors all come from a woman aged 60-70 years with acute or convalescent COVID-19. Each CDR3 is given with its conserved first and last residue. Fields, in order: V gene, J gene, clone size, D gene, CDR3 DNA, CDR3 protein. A D gene is named only where the DNA matches it firmly. Size is stated for part of the rows, as once, few or many counts, or as a class when the clone is expanded.

V gene: TRBV20-1
J gene: TRBJ1-1
clone size: .
D gene: .
CDR3 DNA: TGCAGTGCTAGTCCCCTCCCCCCCTTGAACACTGAAGCTTTCTTT
CDR3 protein: CSASPLPPLNTEAFF

V gene: TRBV7-2
J gene: TRBJ1-3
clone size: .
D gene: .
CDR3 DNA: TGTGCCAGCAGCACAGGGACTGGAAACACCATATATTTT
CDR3 protein: CASSTGTGNTIYF

V gene: TRBV11-3
J gene: TRBJ2-2
clone size: .
D gene: TRBD2
CDR3 DNA: TGTGCCAGCAGCTTCGGGACTAGCGGGAACACCGGGGAGCTGTTTTTT
CDR3 protein: CASSFGTSGNTGELFF

V gene: TRBV29-1
J gene: TRBJ2-1
clone size: .
D gene: TRBD1
CDR3 DNA: TGCAGCGTTGAAAAAGACAGGGGCGTATTACCTTACAATGAGCAGTTCTTC
CDR3 protein: CSVEKDRGVLPYNEQFF

V gene: TRBV30
J gene: TRBJ1-2
clone size: .
D gene: TRBD1
CDR3 DNA: TGTGCCTGGAGTGATAAGGGGGCGCGAGGCTATGGCTACACCTTC
CDR3 protein: CAWSDKGARGYGYTF

V gene: TRBV29-1
J gene: TRBJ1-3
clone size: .
D gene: TRBD1
CDR3 DNA: TGCAGCGTTGTGGGACAGGGAAACACCATATATTTT
CDR3 protein: CSVVGQGNTIYF

V gene: TRBV6-5
J gene: TRBJ2-7
clone size: .
D gene: TRBD1
CDR3 DNA: TGTGCCACCCTAAACGACAGGGCGAGCTCCTACGAGCAGTACTTC
CDR3 protein: CATLNDRASSYEQYF

V gene: TRBV5-1
J gene: TRBJ1-5
clone size: .
D gene: TRBD1
CDR3 DNA: TGCGCCAGCAGCTTGGAGGGGGCATTAGGGCAGCCCCAGCATTTT
CDR3 protein: CASSLEGALGQPQHF

V gene: TRBV5-4
J gene: TRBJ2-6
clone size: .
D gene: .
CDR3 DNA: TGTGCCAGCAGCTTGGGAGGGCAACTAACTGGGGCCAACGTCCTGACTTTC
CDR3 protein: CASSLGGQLTGANVLTF

V gene: TRBV5-1
J gene: TRBJ1-4
clone size: few
D gene: TRBD1
CDR3 DNA: TGCGCCAGCAGCCCTGAGGGTACAGGGGGAAGCGAAAAACTGTTTTTT
CDR3 protein: CASSPEGTGGSEKLFF

V gene: TRBV6-5
J gene: TRBJ1-1
clone size: .
D gene: TRBD1
CDR3 DNA: TGTGCCAGCAGCGGACAGGTAATGAACACTGAAGCTTTCTTT
CDR3 protein: CASSGQVMNTEAFF

V gene: TRBV4-1
J gene: TRBJ2-2
clone size: .
D gene: TRBD1
CDR3 DNA: TGCGCCAGCAGCCAAGTTTTAAGGCAGGGGGACGGGGAGCTGTTTTTT
CDR3 protein: CASSQVLRQGDGELFF

V gene: TRBV7-9
J gene: TRBJ2-1
clone size: .
D gene: TRBD2
CDR3 DNA: TGTGCCAGCAGCACTAGCGGGGGCCGGAATGAGCAGTTCTTC
CDR3 protein: CASSTSGGRNEQFF

V gene: TRBV3-1/TRBV3-2
J gene: TRBJ1-5
clone size: .
D gene: .
CDR3 DNA: TGTGCCAGCAGCCAAGGGGACTACAATCAGCCCCAGCATTTT
CDR3 protein: CASSQGDYNQPQHF

V gene: TRBV6-5
J gene: TRBJ1-4
clone size: .
D gene: TRBD1
CDR3 DNA: TGTGCCAGCAGTACCAGGGGGCGCAGAGAAAAACTGTTTTTT
CDR3 protein: CASSTRGRREKLFF

V gene: TRBV29-1
J gene: TRBJ2-7
clone size: .
D gene: .
CDR3 DNA: TGCAGCGCCAACCTCCCTGAGAGGGGACAATCCTACGAGCAGTACTTC
CDR3 protein: CSANLPERGQSYEQYF

V gene: TRBV7-2
J gene: TRBJ1-2
clone size: .
D gene: TRBD1
CDR3 DNA: TGTGCCAGCAGCACTCGGACAGGGGGTCTCCGAGGCTACACCTTC
CDR3 protein: CASSTRTGGLRGYTF

V gene: TRBV19
J gene: TRBJ1-2
clone size: .
D gene: TRBD1
CDR3 DNA: TGTGCCAGTAGTATGACCGGGACAGGATCCTTCTATGGCTACACCTTC
CDR3 protein: CASSMTGTGSFYGYTF

V gene: TRBV5-1
J gene: TRBJ1-1
clone size: .
D gene: .
CDR3 DNA: TGCGCCAGCAGCCCTGACGGGGTTGGCACTGAAGCTTTCTTT
CDR3 protein: CASSPDGVGTEAFF

V gene: TRBV30
J gene: TRBJ1-1
clone size: .
D gene: .
CDR3 DNA: TGTGCCTGTTCCACAGGACCTAACACTGAAGCTTTCTTT
CDR3 protein: CACSTGPNTEAFF

V gene: TRBV19
J gene: TRBJ2-1
clone size: once
D gene: .
CDR3 DNA: TGTGCCAGTAGTGAAGCGGGTGCTCTGAGGAATGAGCAGTTCTTC
CDR3 protein: CASSEAGALRNEQFF

V gene: TRBV6-2/TRBV6-3
J gene: TRBJ2-7
clone size: once
D gene: .
CDR3 DNA: TGTGCCAGCAGCCGCGACAGCTACGAGCAGTACTTC
CDR3 protein: CASSRDSYEQYF

V gene: TRBV9
J gene: TRBJ1-4
clone size: .
D gene: TRBD1
CDR3 DNA: TGTGCCAGCAGCGTCAGGGGGAACGGGAATGAAAAACTGTTTTTT
CDR3 protein: CASSVRGNGNEKLFF

V gene: TRBV11-2
J gene: TRBJ2-7
clone size: .
D gene: .
CDR3 DNA: TGTGCCAGCAGCTTACCGAGTCTGTACGAGCAGTACTTC
CDR3 protein: CASSLPSLYEQYF

V gene: TRBV5-1
J gene: TRBJ1-1
clone size: .
D gene: .
CDR3 DNA: TGCGCCAGCAGCTCCAATTTACAGGTGAACACTGAAGCTTTCTTT
CDR3 protein: CASSSNLQVNTEAFF

V gene: TRBV5-5
J gene: TRBJ1-1
clone size: .
D gene: TRBD1
CDR3 DNA: TGTGCCAGCAGCGCTCGGACAGGGGGCACTGAAGCTTTCTTT
CDR3 protein: CASSARTGGTEAFF

V gene: TRBV7-2
J gene: TRBJ1-5
clone size: .
D gene: TRBD1
CDR3 DNA: TGTGCCAGCAGCCAAGGACAGGGCGGAATTCAGCCCCAGCATTTT
CDR3 protein: CASSQGQGGIQPQHF

V gene: TRBV11-2
J gene: TRBJ2-7
clone size: .
D gene: .
CDR3 DNA: TGTGCCAGCAGCTTAGCCCAGGGCGAGCAGTACTTC
CDR3 protein: CASSLAQGEQYF

V gene: TRBV11-2
J gene: TRBJ1-5
clone size: .
D gene: TRBD1
CDR3 DNA: TGTGCCAGCAGCTTAGCAGGGACAGATCAGCCCCAGCATTTT
CDR3 protein: CASSLAGTDQPQHF

V gene: TRBV19
J gene: TRBJ2-7
clone size: .
D gene: TRBD1
CDR3 DNA: TGTGCCAGTAATCCAGGGGGCGGTGTCTACGAGCAGTACTTC
CDR3 protein: CASNPGGGVYEQYF

V gene: TRBV5-6
J gene: TRBJ1-1
clone size: .
D gene: .
CDR3 DNA: TGTGCCAGCAGCCTCGGCGGGCGGATGAACACTGAAGCTTTCTTT
CDR3 protein: CASSLGGRMNTEAFF

V gene: TRBV7-6
J gene: TRBJ1-5
clone size: .
D gene: .
CDR3 DNA: TGTGCCAGCAGCTTAGCGCCCAGGGCGGGGGGCAATCAGCCCCAGCATTTT
CDR3 protein: CASSLAPRAGGNQPQHF

V gene: TRBV20-1
J gene: TRBJ2-5
clone size: .
D gene: .
CDR3 DNA: TGCAGTGCTACTGCTGAGGAGACCCAGTACTTC
CDR3 protein: CSATAEETQYF

V gene: TRBV10-2
J gene: TRBJ1-1
clone size: .
D gene: .
CDR3 DNA: TGCGCCAGCAGTCAGCAGGGGACCACTGAAGCTTTCTTT
CDR3 protein: CASSQQGTTEAFF

V gene: TRBV19
J gene: TRBJ1-2
clone size: .
D gene: TRBD1
CDR3 DNA: TGTGCCAGTAGTATTACAGGGGCGGTTGGCTACACCTTC
CDR3 protein: CASSITGAVGYTF

V gene: TRBV6-5
J gene: TRBJ1-6
clone size: .
D gene: .
CDR3 DNA: TGTGCCAGCAGTTCTGAGCCCCTGAATTCACCCCTCCACTTT
CDR3 protein: CASSSEPLNSPLHF

V gene: TRBV6-5
J gene: TRBJ2-5
clone size: .
D gene: TRBD2
CDR3 DNA: TGTTCGGCGGGAGAGCGGGGGGGCCTAGAGACCCAGTACTTC
CDR3 protein: CSAGERGGLETQYF

V gene: TRBV18
J gene: TRBJ1-1
clone size: .
D gene: .
CDR3 DNA: TGTGCCAGCTCACCAGGGACACCGGAAGCTTTCTTT
CDR3 protein: CASSPGTPEAFF

V gene: TRBV27
J gene: TRBJ1-1
clone size: few
D gene: TRBD1
CDR3 DNA: TGTGCCAGCAGTTTGACGGACAGGCAAATGAACACTGAAGCTTTCTTT
CDR3 protein: CASSLTDRQMNTEAFF

V gene: TRBV9
J gene: TRBJ2-2
clone size: .
D gene: TRBD2
CDR3 DNA: TGTGCCAGCGGACTAGCGGGGGGCCTAACCGGGGAGCTGTTTTTT
CDR3 protein: CASGLAGGLTGELFF

V gene: TRBV3-1/TRBV3-2
J gene: TRBJ2-3
clone size: .
D gene: TRBD2
CDR3 DNA: TGTGCCAGCAGCCCTACTAGCGGGGGGCCAATCACAGATACGCAGTATTTT
CDR3 protein: CASSPTSGGPITDTQYF

V gene: TRBV2
J gene: TRBJ1-3
clone size: once
D gene: .
CDR3 DNA: TGTGCCGGGACACCCGGGACTGGAAACACCATATATTTT
CDR3 protein: CAGTPGTGNTIYF

V gene: TRBV7-9
J gene: TRBJ2-1
clone size: .
D gene: TRBD2
CDR3 DNA: TGTGCCAGCAGCGCGACTAGCCCAGTCTCCTACAATGAGCAGTTCTTC
CDR3 protein: CASSATSPVSYNEQFF

V gene: TRBV4-1
J gene: TRBJ2-1
clone size: .
D gene: .
CDR3 DNA: TGCGCCAGCAGCCAAGTTAGTCTAGCCGTGCAGTTCTTC
CDR3 protein: CASSQVSLAVQFF

V gene: TRBV5-6
J gene: TRBJ1-3
clone size: .
D gene: .
CDR3 DNA: TGTGCCAGCAGCTCCCTCGGGGGTCCCAACGTCTTACATTTT
CDR3 protein: CASSSLGGPNVLHF

V gene: TRBV2
J gene: TRBJ1-2
clone size: .
D gene: .
CDR3 DNA: TGTGCCAGCAGTGAAACCCCGGTCACCCCCGGGGCCTTC
CDR3 protein: CASSETPVTPGAF

V gene: TRBV19
J gene: TRBJ2-7
clone size: .
D gene: TRBD1
CDR3 DNA: TGTGCCAGTAGACGGGACAGGGCCTACGAGCAGTACTTC
CDR3 protein: CASRRDRAYEQYF

V gene: TRBV6-5
J gene: TRBJ1-6
clone size: .
D gene: .
CDR3 DNA: TGTGCCAGCAGTTACCTGAATTCACCCCTCCACTTT
CDR3 protein: CASSYLNSPLHF

V gene: TRBV18
J gene: TRBJ2-1
clone size: .
D gene: TRBD2
CDR3 DNA: TGTGCCAGCTCACCCCGGGGGGGACTAGCGGGTCCGGGCGATGAGCAGTTCTTC
CDR3 protein: CASSPRGGLAGPGDEQFF

V gene: TRBV7-9
J gene: TRBJ1-2
clone size: .
D gene: .
CDR3 DNA: TGTGCCAGCAGCTTAGTAGAGGGGGATGGCTACACCTTC
CDR3 protein: CASSLVEGDGYTF

V gene: TRBV6-5
J gene: TRBJ1-1
clone size: .
D gene: .
CDR3 DNA: TGTGCCAGCACCATGGGGAAGGGGATGACTGAAGCTTTCTTT
CDR3 protein: CASTMGKGMTEAFF

V gene: TRBV27
J gene: TRBJ1-1
clone size: .
D gene: .
CDR3 DNA: TGTGCCAGCAGTCCGTACACTACGGTGAACACTGAAGCTTTCTTT
CDR3 protein: CASSPYTTVNTEAFF

V gene: TRBV7-3
J gene: TRBJ1-2
clone size: .
D gene: TRBD1
CDR3 DNA: TGTGCCAGCAGCTTGACTGGACAGGGGGCGTATGGCTATGGCTACACCTTC
CDR3 protein: CASSLTGQGAYGYGYTF

V gene: TRBV7-3
J gene: TRBJ2-1
clone size: .
D gene: .
CDR3 DNA: TGTGCCAGCAGCCTGGACTATAGCCAATGGAATGAGCAGTTCTTC
CDR3 protein: CASSLDYSQWNEQFF

V gene: TRBV4-2
J gene: TRBJ2-1
clone size: .
D gene: TRBD1
CDR3 DNA: TGTGCCAGCGGCGCCATGGGACAGGGGGGCGATGAGCAGTTCTTC
CDR3 protein: CASGAMGQGGDEQFF

V gene: TRBV14
J gene: TRBJ1-4
clone size: .
D gene: TRBD1
CDR3 DNA: TGTGCCAGCAGCCAAGAGAGAGAAGGCAGGGGGTCTTGGAATGAAAAACTGTTTTTT
CDR3 protein: CASSQEREGRGSWNEKLFF

V gene: TRBV5-1
J gene: TRBJ1-2
clone size: once
D gene: .
CDR3 DNA: TGCGCCAGCAGCCCTGGGGGCGCGGGCTATGGCTACACCTTC
CDR3 protein: CASSPGGAGYGYTF